What follows are 6 T cell receptor beta chains derived from one specimen sequenced in a study of neoadjuvant anti-PD-1 for oral cavity cancer. TCRdb keeps only in-frame clones here, not all; method: immunoSEQ multiplex PCR. This sample yields around 65,000 clones, of which 86% are seen a single time; 2.5% to 3.5% belongs to the top ten. As to time point: after neoadjuvant nivolumab, at surgical resection. Specimen: PBMCs, collected after nivolumab (anti-PD-1) treatment. These receptors all come from a person between 40 and 80 years old with oral cavity squamous cell carcinoma.

The sample holds one count of this clone. The CDR3 coding sequence is TGTGCCAGCAGTTTTCTACAGGGATCTAACTATGGCTACACCTTC. Its translation: CASSFLQGSNYGYTF. This sequence joins TRBV28 and TRBJ1-2; tentatively, D is TRBD1 (6 bases). The CDR3 has 15 residues. V was clipped by 3 bases and J by 0 bases, with 11 bases between them. Germline CDR1 MDHEN, CDR2 SYDVKM.

This chain connects TRBV19 to TRBJ2-4, with 8 bases aligning to TRBD1. This CDR3 has 15 residues. CDR1 is LNHDA and CDR2 is SQIVND in the germline V gene (reference sequence). With V trimmed by 7 bases and J by 3 bases, 8 bases remained unmatched. The CDR3 spells CASKRTGIDKNIQYF. CDR3 DNA sequence: TGTGCCAGTAAGAGGACAGGGATCGACAAAAACATTCAGTACTTC.

This chain joins TRBV10-2 and TRBJ2-7; TRBD1 matches at 10 bases. Germline CDR1 and CDR2: WSHSY and SAAADI. The CDR3 is 15 residues long. The ends lost 8 bases at V and 2 bases at J; junction bases unmatched: 9. The CDR3 loop is CASYYGQGVTYEQYF. The CDR3 coding sequence is TGCGCCAGCTACTACGGACAGGGGGTTACCTACGAGCAGTACTTC.

The chain carries TRBV27 and TRBJ2-7; D call uncertain. The germline V gene encodes CDR1 MNHEY and CDR2 SMNVEV (reference sequence). The CDR3 spans 16 residues. Trimming cost V 2 bases and J 3 bases, with 17 bases left between them. CDR3 DNA sequence: TGTGCCAGCAGTTTAGGCCCCGGCAGGACCTTCTACGAGCAGTACTTC. It specifies CASSLGPGRTFYEQYF.

V usage is TRBV7-9 and J usage is TRBJ1-1, with D unresolved. Germline CDR1 is SEHNR and CDR2 is FQNEAQ (reference sequence). This CDR3 spans 14 amino acids. Trimming shortened V by 5 bases and J by 1 base, and 11 bases separated the two germline ends. CDR3 residues: CASSPRVQNTEAFF. As DNA, the CDR3 is TGTGCCAGCAGCCCCCGGGTGCAGAACACTGAAGCTTTCTTT.

This rearrangement joins TRBV19 to TRBJ1-2, with unresolved D. The CDR3 sequence is 13 residues long. Germline CDR1 reads LNHDA; CDR2 reads SQIVND (reference sequence). With 3 bases removed from V and 5 bases from J, the gap between germline ends came to 10 bases. The CDR3 nucleotides read TGTGCCAGTAGTATGAGTTGGAGGTATGGCTACACCTTC. Its protein product is CASSMSWRYGYTF.